This record covers a single T cell receptor (beta chain). This clonotype was detected many times. The antigen it recognizes is unknown. Base-call qualities are not available, and no considerably larger clone is one nucleotide away. The data derive from a study of T cells after yellow fever vaccination (dated by TCRdb to the late 2010s). Regarding the complete study: The SMART-Seq v4 Ultra Low Input RNA kit was used to prepare libraries from fractions with low cell numbers. Bulk PBMC replicates and cell subsets were isolated from blood drawn at multiple timepoints before and after both primary and secondary immunization. The cohort comprised two healthy male donors, one aged 18 to 29 and one aged 30 to 39 years. To follow T-cell clones before and after both primary and booster YFV17D yellow fever vaccination, bulk TCR alpha and beta repertoires underwent longitudinal sequencing.

On the study overall, not on this receptor specifically: Computational filtering was required because FACS-sorted repertoires could contain abundant contaminating clonotypes from the bulk population. Compared with the primary T-cell response, the secondary T-cell response was faster but weaker, reaching its peak on day 5 rather than on day 15. The study included only a couple of donors, which limits how far the findings can be generalized. Most clones expanded after primary vaccination (around 96% of CD4 and over 80% of CD8) were re-detected after the booster, suggesting that broad memory maintenance occurred. A small share of clonotypes occurred in both CD4 and CD8 compartments, likely arising from convergent recombination.

Sequencer: Illumina NovaSeq 6000. TCR cDNA was synthesized by 5'RACE template switching, through which a universal primer site and unique molecular identifiers were introduced. Priming for cDNA synthesis came from both the TCR alpha and TCR beta constant segments. Libraries were amplified in two PCR steps, with sample barcodes and sequencing adapters added in the second step. Sequencing of the libraries was done on either Illumina HiSeq 2500 (2x100 bp) or NovaSeq (2x150 bp). On the authors' methods: Demultiplexing of reads and collapsing into UMI consensus sequences were performed with MIGEC, and V(D)J alignment was carried out with MiXCR. Clonotypes responding to the vaccine were identified with edgeR on replicate PBMC samples, with the criteria of FDR below 0.01 and a log2 fold change above 5 up to day 15. CD4 or CD8 identity was assigned to each bulk clonotype according to whether the clonotype was present at higher abundance in the sequenced CD4 repertoire or the sequenced CD8 repertoire. In TCRdb, the public reads were trimmed at Q25 with fastp and aligned with MiXCR, with productive beta chains retained. Each entry is one CDR3 protein sequence, shown with its most common DNA and genes. The V and J calls come from TCRdb's annotation, not from the publication. Here the sample has a few hundred thousand distinct CDR3 sequences; about 4% occur a single time. Roughly a quarter of the sample lies in the top ten.

What the treatment or condition label conveys for this sample: live attenuated yellow fever vaccine strain. At each blood-draw timepoint, two biological replicates of bulk PBMCs were obtained. A standard Ficoll-Paque protocol was used to isolate PBMCs from peripheral blood. TriZol was used to extract RNA from bulk PBMCs, from CD4 and CD8 fractions, and from dextramer-positive and dextramer-negative fractions. At the junction V is shortened by 6 bases and J by 0 bases; bases outside the gene matches: 3. Reading from cysteine to phenylalanine, the CDR3 counts 15 amino acids. The retained sequence is limited to the CDR3, 45 bases, with the frame set at the first base. CDR1 and CDR2, looked up from the germline V gene, are SNHLY and FYNNEI.

This receptor chain uses TRBV2 and TRBJ1-4; 8 junctional bases match TRBD1. The source is a man between 18 and 35 years old who received the YFV17D yellow fever vaccine. The specimen was PBMCs, collected 5 days after the yellow fever booster vaccination. The nucleotide sequence reads as follows: TGTGCCAGCAGGGGACAGGCAGCAACTAATGAAAAACTGTTTTTT. This encodes CASRGQAATNEKLFF.